This TCR beta chain was captured in a study of B cell selection in AIRE deficiency. The study, taken as a whole, reports: Around 31% of healthy-shared Treg sequences were found among patient Tconv cells. Tconv and Treg cells from AIRE-deficient patients resembled healthy donors in TCRBV usage, CDR3 length and diversity.

Original analysis: Patients' conventional T cells yielded some 1.1x10^5 distinct TCRbeta sequences; donors' about 1.5x10^5. TCRdb's copy holds only in-frame clones and misses some; the assay was immunoSEQ multiplex PCR. That table gives V, J and clone size, and the DNA gave D and trimming. The sample shows some 25,000 clones, 90% to 97% of them seen only once. Sorting defined conventional CD4 T cells as CD4+CD127+. Trimming took 7 bases from V and 5 from J, leaving 12 bases between them. Per the germline V gene, CDR1 is SGHDN and CDR2 is FVKESK. The CDR3 spans 14 residues. Details on this clone: The antigen is not known.

This receptor was taken from a human donor in good health. Sequencing input: CD4+CD127+ conventional T cells sorted from PBMCs. The chain is built from TRBV14 and TRBJ1-6, with D possibly matching TRBD1 (5 bases). The chain's CDR3 is CASNPGTNNSPLHF. CDR3 bases: TGTGCCAGCAACCCCGGGACGAATAATTCACCCCTCCACTTT.